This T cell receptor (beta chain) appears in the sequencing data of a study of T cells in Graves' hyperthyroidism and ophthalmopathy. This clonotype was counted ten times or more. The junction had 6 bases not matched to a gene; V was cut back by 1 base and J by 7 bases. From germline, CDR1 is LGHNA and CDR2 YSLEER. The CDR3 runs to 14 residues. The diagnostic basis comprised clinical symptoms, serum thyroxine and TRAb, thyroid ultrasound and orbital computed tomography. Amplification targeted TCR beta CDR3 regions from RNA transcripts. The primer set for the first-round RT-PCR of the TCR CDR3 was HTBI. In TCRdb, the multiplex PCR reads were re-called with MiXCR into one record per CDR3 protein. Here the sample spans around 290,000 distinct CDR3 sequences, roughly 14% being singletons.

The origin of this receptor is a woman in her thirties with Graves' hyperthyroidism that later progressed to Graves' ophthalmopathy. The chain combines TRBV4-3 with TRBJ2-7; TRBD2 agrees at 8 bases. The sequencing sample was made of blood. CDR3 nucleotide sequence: TGCGCCAGCAGCCAAGGGGGAGCGGGAGAGGAGCAGTACTTC. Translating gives CASSQGGAGEEQYF.